The 11 T cell receptor beta chains below come from one sample, sequenced in a study of radiotherapy plus CTLA-4 blockade in lung cancer. The method was immunoSEQ multiplex PCR; TCRdb's version includes in-frame clones alone and lacks a portion of them. The sample consists of about 88,000 clones, 72% of them appearing once. The specimen was peripheral blood, collected from a patient treated with radiotherapy plus ipilimumab. These receptors were obtained from a human donor with non-small cell lung cancer that progressed on radiotherapy plus ipilimumab.

A few counts support this clone. This chain links TRBV6-1 with TRBJ1-1; TRBD1 matches 7 bases. V was clipped by 7 bases and J by 1 base; unmatched bases: 3. CDR3 length: 13 amino acids. Per germline, CDR1 MNHNS and CDR2 SASEGT. The CDR3 loop is CASIRTGNTEAFF. The CDR3 region has the DNA TGTGCCAGCATCAGGACAGGGAACACTGAAGCTTTCTTT.

In nucleotides, the CDR3 is TGTGCCAGCAGACCGACCCTAGGTGCGGTCTACGAGCAGTACTTC. Protein sequence: CASRPTLGAVYEQYF. The V and J genes are TRBV28 and TRBJ2-7; D not resolved. Germline loops: CDR1 MDHEN, CDR2 SYDVKM. V dropped 6 bases and J dropped 3 bases, with 18 bases sitting between them. This CDR3 has 15 residues.

V gene TRBV28 combines with J gene TRBJ2-2; unclear D gene. V lost 3 bases and J 7 bases, leaving 6 bases between the germline ends. Germline CDR1 reads MDHEN; CDR2 reads SYDVKM. The CDR3 is made up of 12 amino acids. The CDR3 DNA follows: TGTGCCAGCAGTTTGGTTGGCGGGGAGCTGTTTTTT. Translating it yields CASSLVGGELFF.

The chain uses TRBV18 and TRBJ1-1; D uncertain. The CDR3 covers 13 residues. From germline, CDR1 is KGHSH and CDR2 LQKENI. V was clipped by 3 bases and J by 11 bases, with 16 bases between them. In DNA form, the CDR3 reads TGTGCCAGCTCACCTGCAATACTTCGCGAGGCTTTCTTT. Amino acids: CASSPAILREAFF.

This clone was observed a single time. The genes are TRBV7-9 and TRBJ1-2, with a possible D match to TRBD1 (6 bases). The CDR3 covers 14 residues. V was cut by 5 bases and J by 2 bases, with 12 bases left in between. Germline CDR1 SEHNR, CDR2 FQNEAQ (reference sequence). This CDR3 is CASSPHGQNYGYTF. CDR3 nucleotides: TGTGCCAGCAGCCCTCATGGACAGAACTATGGCTACACCTTC.

This sequence joins TRBV29-1 and TRBJ2-5, with D possibly TRBD1 on 6 matching bases. Trimming shortened V by 7 bases and J by 1 base, and 10 bases separated the two germline ends. Germline CDR1 SQVTM, CDR2 ANQGSEA. This CDR3 comprises 12 residues. The CDR3 nucleotides read TGCAGCGCTGGACAGCCCCAAGAGACCCAGTACTTC. Amino acids: CSAGQPQETQYF.

There are a few counts of this clone. The genes are TRBV5-1 and TRBJ2-7; 7 bases agree with TRBD2. V shed 0 bases and J 1 base; nucleotides not matched to a gene: 4. CDR1 is SGHRS, CDR2 YFSETQ, per germline. The CDR3 is 15 residues long. The CDR3 reads CASSLGSGNSYEQYF. CDR3 in DNA: TGCGCCAGCAGCTTGGGGAGCGGGAATTCCTACGAGCAGTACTTC.

The rearrangement links TRBV29-1 to TRBJ2-5, with D hard to call. V gave up 6 bases and J gave up 1 base, with 15 bases separating them. Germline assignment: CDR1 SQVTM and CDR2 ANQGSEA. The CDR3 totals 14 residues. In DNA form, the CDR3 reads TGCAGCGTGAAGGATCACACCTCCCAAGAGACCCAGTACTTC. Translating it yields CSVKDHTSQETQYF.

The J gene is TRBJ1-1, the V gene TRBV5-6; D gene ambiguous. Per germline, CDR1 SGHDT and CDR2 YYEEEE. The CDR3 is 13 amino acids. V gave up 2 bases and J gave up 8 bases, with 13 bases separating them. The CDR3 DNA reads TGTGCCAGCAGCTTAACGGCGGGTCCCGAAGCTTTCTTT. It specifies CASSLTAGPEAFF.

This chain connects TRBV6-1 to TRBJ2-7; TRBD1 matches at 9 bases. Germline CDR1 is MNHNS and CDR2 is SASEGT. The CDR3 has 15 amino acids. Unmatched junction bases numbered 10, after V lost 6 bases and J lost 4 bases. As DNA, the CDR3 is TGTGCCAGCAGCCAGACAGGGGGGGGTTGGTACGAGCAGTACTTC. It encodes CASSQTGGGWYEQYF.

This clone was detected only a few times. The chain employs TRBV4-3 and TRBJ2-7; D gene ambiguous. From germline, CDR1 is LGHNA and CDR2 YSLEER. V was shortened by 0 bases and J by 5 bases, with 17 bases between the two germline ends. The CDR3 spans 16 residues. CDR3 sequence: CASSQDGSGSGHEQYF. The DNA for the CDR3 is TGCGCCAGCAGCCAAGACGGAAGTGGGTCCGGGCACGAGCAGTACTTC.